The text below deals with one T cell receptor beta chain. Its antigen is still unknown. This specimen comes from a study of shared clonotypes between healthy human individuals. Replicate PCRs from sorted subsets contained around 190 ng DNA, which is roughly 30,000 T cell genomes. Generated by immunoSEQ multiplex PCR, the TCRdb table keeps only in-frame clones and is missing some. The sample records some 2,000,000 clones, 95% being singletons. Study-level findings and limits: Sharing of clonotypes among donors was expected to vary with sequencing depth. Sampling was confined to blood; repertoires within tissues likely differ.

Sequenced input: naive CD4+ T cells sorted from blood. Described subset: CD45RA+ positively selected. The receptor was isolated from a young man in good health.

The CDR3 DNA is TGTGCCAGCAGTCCTGGGGGGACACTTAGCAATCAGCCCCAGCATTTT. Residues: CASSPGGTLSNQPQHF. The rearrangement joins TRBV28 to TRBJ1-5; tentatively, D is TRBD1 (6 bases). Trimming took off 5 bases at V and 0 bases at J, with 14 bases between the two ends. The CDR3 has 16 amino acids. The germline gives CDR1 MDHEN, CDR2 SYDVKM.